These 16 T cell receptor beta chains share one sample of origin, sequenced in a study of shared clonotypes between healthy human individuals. Sequencing was performed with immunoSEQ multiplex PCR; in TCRdb, only in-frame clones are kept and a portion is missing. Among roughly 2,500,000 clones, over 85% were seen once, and the ten largest hold 0.36%. The material sequenced was naive CD4+ T cells from PBMCs. The subset: CD45RA+ positively selected. These receptors came from a man between 18 and 29 years old in good health. Some clones in this sample may be carry-over from other donors' samples.

The chain links TRBV11-2 to TRBJ2-1; the D is unclear. Trimming cost V 5 bases and J 10 bases, with 15 bases left between them. Germline V gene data show CDR1 as SGHAT and CDR2 as FQNNGV. The length of the CDR3 is 13 residues. CDR3 bases: TGTGCCAGCAGCCCCATAGTAATTCGGGAGCAGTTCTTC. This encodes CASSPIVIREQFF.

The chain combines TRBV10-3 with TRBJ2-5, with 7 positions matching TRBD1. The CDR3 covers 14 residues. The trim removed 4 bases at V and 5 bases at J, leaving 7 bases unmatched. Germline CDR1 and CDR2: ENHRY and SYGVKD. The CDR3 reads CAISGTGLSETQYF. In DNA, the CDR3 is TGTGCCATCAGTGGGACAGGTCTAAGTGAGACCCAGTACTTC.

The sample holds a few counts of this clone. The chain combines TRBV9 with TRBJ1-5; D is possibly TRBD1 (5 bases). Germline V CDR1 and CDR2: SGDLS, YYNGEE. The CDR3 has 16 residues. Trimming cost V 4 bases and J 7 bases, with 21 bases left between them. CDR3 amino acids: CASSRTGQWDGQPQHF. DNA for the CDR3: TGTGCCAGCAGCAGAACGGGTCAATGGGACGGCCAGCCCCAGCATTTT.

The chain uses TRBV28 and TRBJ2-7, with TRBD1 matching over 10 bases. V was pared by 6 bases and J by 4 bases, with 9 bases of the junction left unmatched. This CDR3 contains 15 residues. Germline V gives CDR1 MDHEN, CDR2 SYDVKM. The CDR3 sequence is CASRPDRGRGYEQYF. CDR3 DNA: TGTGCCAGCAGGCCCGACAGGGGGCGCGGATACGAGCAGTACTTC.

The J gene is TRBJ2-5, the V gene TRBV2, with D possibly matching TRBD2 (6 bases). Per the germline V gene, CDR1 is SNHLY and CDR2 is FYNNEI. V was clipped by 5 bases and J by 4 bases, with 14 bases between them. There are 14 residues in the CDR3. The CDR3 coding sequence is TGTGCCAGCAGTACCCTCCCGGGAGCAGAGACCCAGTACTTC. Amino acid sequence: CASSTLPGAETQYF.

The chain joins TRBV13 to TRBJ1-3; 7 nucleotides line up with TRBD1. The V segment lost 5 bases and the J segment 0 bases; nucleotides outside the gene matches: 7. The length of the CDR3 is 16 residues. The germline gives CDR1 PRHDT, CDR2 FYEKMQ (reference sequence). This CDR3 is CASSARQGSSGNTIYF. The CDR3 nucleotides read TGTGCCAGCAGCGCCCGACAGGGAAGCTCTGGAAACACCATATATTTT.

This clone came up once. The chain is built from TRBV6-1 and TRBJ2-5; D is possibly TRBD1 (5 bases). The V gene's germline CDR1 is MNHNS and CDR2 SASEGT. The CDR3 is made up of 14 amino acids. The V and J ends lost 8 bases and 5 bases respectively, with 18 bases between them. The CDR3 region has the DNA TGTGCCAGCCTCAGAAGGGGTAACTGGGAGACCCAGTACTTC. Translated: CASLRRGNWETQYF.

This sequence joins TRBV19 and TRBJ1-5; a weak D match, TRBD1 (5 bases). The germline CDR1 and CDR2 sequences are LNHDA and SQIVND (reference sequence). V lost 8 bases and J lost 5, with 22 bases in between. The CDR3 has 16 residues. The CDR3 sequence: CASHSRDGDFDQPQHF. The CDR3 nucleotides read TGTGCCAGTCACTCCCGGGACGGCGACTTCGATCAGCCCCAGCATTTT.

This sequence joins TRBV21-1 and TRBJ1-2; the D call of TRBD1 is as the table states it, not checked on the DNA. TRBV21-1 is shown as a pseudogene. The CDR3 spans 13 residues. The CDR3 loop reads CASSLPTGGGYTF. CDR3 DNA sequence: TGTGCCAGCAGCCTACCGACAGGGGGTGGCTACACCTTC.

The gene calls are TRBV9 and TRBJ2-1; D is undetermined. This CDR3 is built from 16 residues. V lost 3 bases and J lost 6, with 19 bases in between. Germline values: CDR1 SGDLS, CDR2 YYNGEE. The chain's CDR3 is CASSEALVALGNEQFF. The CDR3, as DNA: TGTGCCAGCAGCGAAGCCTTGGTAGCCCTGGGCAATGAGCAGTTCTTC.

A word on this clone: This sample also contains other DNA sequences that code for the same CDR3. The chain has TRBV29-1 and TRBJ2-7; D call uncertain. This CDR3 comprises 12 residues. V shed 3 bases and J shed 2 bases, with 8 bases lying between them. The germline CDR1 and CDR2 sequences are SQVTM and ANQGSEA. The CDR3 DNA follows: TGCAGCGTTGAGGGAAGCACCTACGAGCAGTACTTC. This codes for CSVEGSTYEQYF.

The rearrangement links TRBV29-1 to TRBJ2-7, with 9 bases matching TRBD2. Germline values: CDR1 SQVTM, CDR2 ANQGSEA. With 1 base clipped from V and 2 bases from J, the junction kept 9 bases outside the gene matches. This CDR3 is 16 amino acids long. The CDR3 sequence is CSVEGVSSGNTYEQYF. The DNA of the CDR3 is TGCAGCGTTGAAGGGGTATCTAGCGGGAACACCTACGAGCAGTACTTC.

The chain carries TRBV5-1 and TRBJ2-1, with 7 bases aligning to TRBD2. After removal of 4 bases from V and 4 bases from J, the junction contained 11 bases not matched to a gene. The CDR3 totals 16 residues. The germline CDR1 and CDR2 sequences are SGHRS and YFSETQ. The CDR3 is CASSSSGASGYNEQFF. In DNA, the CDR3 is TGCGCCAGCAGCAGCTCCGGTGCTAGCGGTTACAATGAGCAGTTCTTC.

This chain links TRBV7-3 with TRBJ1-1; D unresolved. This CDR3 contains 14 residues. The germline V gene has CDR1 SGHTA and CDR2 FQGTGA. V was trimmed by 2 bases and J by 3 bases, leaving 10 bases between them. The CDR3 bases are TGTGCCAGCAGCTTACACGGGTCGGACACTGAAGCTTTCTTT. Protein: CASSLHGSDTEAFF.

Concerning this clone: This specimen includes other DNA sequences encoding the same CDR3. J is TRBJ2-7 and V is TRBV19; 8 bases align to TRBD1. After removal of 4 bases from V and 4 bases from J, the junction contained 3 bases not matched to a gene. Germline CDR1 reads LNHDA; CDR2 reads SQIVND (reference sequence). This CDR3 is built from 13 residues. Here the CDR3 reads CASSTRTGYEQYF. CDR3 nucleotide sequence: TGTGCCAGTAGTACACGGACAGGGTACGAGCAGTACTTC. Filled out from reference TRBV19 and TRBJ2-7, the complete variable domain reads DGGITQSPKYLFRKEGQNVTLSCEQNLNHDAMYWYRQDPGQGLRLIYYSQIVNDFQKGDIAEGYSVSREKKESFPLTVTSAQKNPTAFYLCASSTRTGYEQYFGPGTRLTVT.

This clone was recorded once. This chain joins TRBV28 and TRBJ2-7; D is undetermined. CDR1 MDHEN and CDR2 SYDVKM come from the germline V gene. The V end was cut by 6 bases, the J end by 6 bases, with 15 bases between. There are 13 residues in the CDR3. The DNA of the CDR3 is TGTGCCAGCAGCCTGATGACCCCTCCCGAGCAGTACTTC. Translating gives CASSLMTPPEQYF.